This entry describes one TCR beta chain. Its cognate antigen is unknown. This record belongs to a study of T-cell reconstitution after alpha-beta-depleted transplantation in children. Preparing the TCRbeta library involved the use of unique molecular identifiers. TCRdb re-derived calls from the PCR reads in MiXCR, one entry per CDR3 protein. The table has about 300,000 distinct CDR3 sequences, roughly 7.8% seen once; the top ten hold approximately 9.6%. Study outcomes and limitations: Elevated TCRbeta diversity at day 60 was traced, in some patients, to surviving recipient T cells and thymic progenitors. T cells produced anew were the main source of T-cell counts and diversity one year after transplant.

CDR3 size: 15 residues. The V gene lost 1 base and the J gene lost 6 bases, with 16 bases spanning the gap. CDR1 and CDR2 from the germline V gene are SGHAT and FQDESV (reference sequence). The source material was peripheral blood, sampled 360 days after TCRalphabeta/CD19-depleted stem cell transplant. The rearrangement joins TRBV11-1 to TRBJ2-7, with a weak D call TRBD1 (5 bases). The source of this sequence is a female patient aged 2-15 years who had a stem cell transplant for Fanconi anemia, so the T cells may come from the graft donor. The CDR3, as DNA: TGTGCCAGCAGCTTAGATGCCCAGGGCACCTCCGAGCAGTACTTC. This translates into CASSLDAQGTSEQYF.